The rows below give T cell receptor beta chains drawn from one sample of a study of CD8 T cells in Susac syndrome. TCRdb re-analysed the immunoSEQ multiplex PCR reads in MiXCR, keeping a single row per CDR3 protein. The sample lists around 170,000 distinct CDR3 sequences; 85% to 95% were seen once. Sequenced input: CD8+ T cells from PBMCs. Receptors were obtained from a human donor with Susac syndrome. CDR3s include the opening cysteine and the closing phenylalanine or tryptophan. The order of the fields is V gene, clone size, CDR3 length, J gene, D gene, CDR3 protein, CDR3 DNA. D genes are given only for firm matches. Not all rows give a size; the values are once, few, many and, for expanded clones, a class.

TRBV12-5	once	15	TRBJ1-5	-	CASGLSTGTFQPQHF	TGTGCTAGTGGTTTGAGCACCGGGACCTTTCAGCCCCAGCATTTT
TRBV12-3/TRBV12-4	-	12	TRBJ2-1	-	CASSLATTQQFF	TGTGCCAGCAGTTTAGCGACTACCCAGCAGTTCTTC
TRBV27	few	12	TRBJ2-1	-	CASRAGYNEQFF	TGTGCCAGCAGGGCGGGTTACAATGAGCAGTTCTTC
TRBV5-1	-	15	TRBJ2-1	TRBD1	CASSLDRGRVNEQFF	TGCGCCAGCAGCTTGGACAGGGGAAGAGTGAATGAGCAGTTCTTC
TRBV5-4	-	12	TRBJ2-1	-	CASNRDHNEQFF	TGTGCCAGCAACAGGGACCACAATGAGCAGTTCTTC
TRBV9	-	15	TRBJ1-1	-	CASSPGQRLNTEAFF	TGTGCCAGCAGCCCTGGACAGCGCTTGAACACTGAAGCTTTCTTT
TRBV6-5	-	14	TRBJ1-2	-	CASSPQRETGGYTF	TGTGCCAGCAGTCCCCAGAGAGAAACGGGCGGCTACACCTTC
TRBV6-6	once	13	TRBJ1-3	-	CASASGSGNTIYF	TGTGCCAGCGCGTCAGGGTCTGGAAACACCATATATTTT
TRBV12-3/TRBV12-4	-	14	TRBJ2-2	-	CASIRHANTGELFF	TGTGCCAGCATCCGACACGCGAACACCGGGGAGCTGTTTTTT
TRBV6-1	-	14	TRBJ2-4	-	CATQPDLAKNIQYF	TGTGCCACCCAGCCCGATTTAGCCAAAAACATTCAGTACTTC